The entry that follows covers one T cell receptor (beta chain) sequence. Its specificity is unknown. The data were taken from a study of PD-L1 blockade in urothelial cancer. The study, taken as a whole, reports: Prediction of better survival came from below-median pretreatment blood TCR clonality.

Assay: immunoSEQ multiplex PCR; the TCRdb copy retains only in-frame clones and omits some. The table lists nearly 30,000 clones, approximately 89% of them singletons. V dropped 5 bases and J dropped 6 bases, with 4 bases sitting between them. This CDR3 has 11 amino acids. CDR1 and CDR2 (germline): SEHNR, FQNEAQ (reference sequence). This specimen was PBMCs, taken around atezolizumab (anti-PD-L1) treatment. The TCR comes from a man between 45 and 60 years old with urothelial cancer. The genes are TRBV7-9 and TRBJ2-2; D unclear. The CDR3 bases are TGTGCCAGCAGCCTCTCCGGGGAGCTGTTTTTT. Protein product: CASSLSGELFF.